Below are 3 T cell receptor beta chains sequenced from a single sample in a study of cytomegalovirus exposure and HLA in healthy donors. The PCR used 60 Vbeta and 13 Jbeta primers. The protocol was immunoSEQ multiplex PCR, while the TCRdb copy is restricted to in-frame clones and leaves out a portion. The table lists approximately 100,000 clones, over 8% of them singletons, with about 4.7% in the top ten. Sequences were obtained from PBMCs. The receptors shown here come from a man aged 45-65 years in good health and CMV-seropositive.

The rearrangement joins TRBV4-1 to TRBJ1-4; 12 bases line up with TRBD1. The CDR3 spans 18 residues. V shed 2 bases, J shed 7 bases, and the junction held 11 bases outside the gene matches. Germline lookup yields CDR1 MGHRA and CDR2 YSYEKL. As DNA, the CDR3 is TGCGCCAGCAGCCAACCCTGGGGGACAGGGGGCCGACTTGAAAAACTGTTTTTT. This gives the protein CASSQPWGTGGRLEKLFF.

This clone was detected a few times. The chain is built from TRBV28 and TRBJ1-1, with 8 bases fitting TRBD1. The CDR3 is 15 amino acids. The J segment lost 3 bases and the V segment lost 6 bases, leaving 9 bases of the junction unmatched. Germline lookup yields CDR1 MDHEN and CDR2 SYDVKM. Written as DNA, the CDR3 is TGTGCCAGCAGCCGGACAGGGTGGAAGGACACTGAAGCTTTCTTT. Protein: CASSRTGWKDTEAFF.

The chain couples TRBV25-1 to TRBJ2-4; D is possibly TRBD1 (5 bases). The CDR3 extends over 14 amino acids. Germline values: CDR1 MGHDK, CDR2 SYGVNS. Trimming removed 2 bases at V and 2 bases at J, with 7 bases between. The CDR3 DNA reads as TGTGCCAGCAGTGAACCAGGGACCAAAAACATTCAGTACTTC. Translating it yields CASSEPGTKNIQYF. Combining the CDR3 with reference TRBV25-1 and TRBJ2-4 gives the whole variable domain EADIYQTPRYLVIGTGKKITLECSQTMGHDKMYWYQQDPGMELHLIHYSYGVNSTEKGDLSSESTVSRIRTEHFPLTLESARPSHTSQYLCASSEPGTKNIQYFGAGTRLSVL.